This T cell receptor (beta chain) emerged from a study of PD-1 blockade in mismatch repair-deficient tumors. Whole-study context: Patients had about eleven mismatch repair-deficient cancer types and were previously treated and progressing.

In regard to this clone: No antigen is known for it.

Overall study findings and caveats: Tumor-resident clones, often undetectable pretreatment in blood, expanded then contracted after pembrolizumab.

Assay: immunoSEQ multiplex PCR; the TCRdb copy retains only in-frame clones and omits some. The data contain 35,000 to 40,000 clones, roughly three quarters of them singletons. PCR or immunohistochemistry showed mismatch repair deficiency in every enrolled patient. TCRs were sequenced from a few patients responding to pembrolizumab. The source material was peripheral blood, sampled 4 weeks after starting pembrolizumab. The receptor was derived from an adult with mismatch repair-deficient cancer.

CDR3 residues: CASTRLSGSYEQYF. The CDR3 DNA reads TGTGCCAGCACCCGTTTGTCCGGTTCTTACGAGCAGTACTTC. V is TRBV5-5 and J is TRBJ2-7, with no clear D. This CDR3 region has 14 residues. The germline V gene has CDR1 SGHKS and CDR2 YYEKEE (reference sequence). Trimming removed 6 bases from V and 4 bases from J, with 17 bases in between.